These T cell receptor beta chains were read from a single sample in a study of blood T cells in healthy people across ages. TCRdb processed the 5' RACE reads anew with MiXCR; each CDR3 protein has one entry. The sample includes roughly 1 million distinct CDR3 sequences, about 23% seen only once; the top ten take about 0.69%. The same sample was also used in a study of T cells of mothers and their children.

The material sequenced was blood. All receptors come from a girl aged 2 to 9 in good health. CDR3s include the opening cysteine and the closing phenylalanine or tryptophan. The order of the fields is clone size, D gene, J gene, V gene, CDR3 DNA, CDR3 protein. D genes are given only for firm matches. Expanded clones get a size class; other rows say once, few or many, or leave the size out.

abundance: NA; d_gene: NA; j_gene: TRBJ2-7; v_gene: TRBV6-6; CDR3nt: TGTGCCAGCAGTTACCCAGCTGAGGGCACCTACGAGCAGTACTTC; CDR3aa: CASSYPAEGTYEQYF
abundance: few; d_gene: NA; j_gene: TRBJ1-4; v_gene: TRBV4-1; CDR3nt: TGCGCCAGCAGCCAACTGACATACTCAACTAATGAAAAACTGTTTTTT; CDR3aa: CASSQLTYSTNEKLFF
abundance: few; d_gene: TRBD1; j_gene: TRBJ2-5; v_gene: TRBV6-5; CDR3nt: TGTGCCAGCAGTCGACAGGGTTTTCAAGAGACCCAGTACTTC; CDR3aa: CASSRQGFQETQYF
abundance: few; d_gene: TRBD1; j_gene: TRBJ1-2; v_gene: TRBV6-2/TRBV6-3; CDR3nt: TGTGCCAGCAGTCCACTCCGGGACAGCGGCGGCTACACCTTC; CDR3aa: CASSPLRDSGGYTF
abundance: NA; d_gene: NA; j_gene: TRBJ1-1; v_gene: TRBV7-2; CDR3nt: TGTGCCAGCAGCTCCCTACTCAGGGAGGAGAACACTGAAGCTTTCTTT; CDR3aa: CASSSLLREENTEAFF
abundance: few; d_gene: NA; j_gene: TRBJ2-3; v_gene: TRBV12-3/TRBV12-4; CDR3nt: TGTGCCAGCAGTCACGACACGGGCACAGATACGCAGTATTTT; CDR3aa: CASSHDTGTDTQYF
abundance: few; d_gene: NA; j_gene: TRBJ2-3; v_gene: TRBV4-1; CDR3nt: TGCGCCAGCAGCCCCCTCCTAGGCGGCCTCACAGATACGCAGTATTTT; CDR3aa: CASSPLLGGLTDTQYF
abundance: few; d_gene: TRBD1; j_gene: TRBJ1-1; v_gene: TRBV6-1; CDR3nt: TGTGCCAGCAGTGAATTGGGACAGGGGAACACTGAAGCTTTCTTT; CDR3aa: CASSELGQGNTEAFF
abundance: NA; d_gene: TRBD1; j_gene: TRBJ2-3; v_gene: TRBV18; CDR3nt: TGTGCCAGCTCACCAGGGACAGTCACAGATACGCAGTATTTT; CDR3aa: CASSPGTVTDTQYF
abundance: few; d_gene: NA; j_gene: TRBJ1-4; v_gene: TRBV7-3; CDR3nt: TGTGCCAGCAGCTCGTCAGGAGGGACTAATGAAAAACTGTTTTTT; CDR3aa: CASSSSGGTNEKLFF
abundance: few; d_gene: TRBD1; j_gene: TRBJ2-5; v_gene: TRBV6-5; CDR3nt: TGTGCCAGCAGTTACCCTATGGGACAGGGAGAAAAGACCCAGTACTTC; CDR3aa: CASSYPMGQGEKTQYF
abundance: few; d_gene: NA; j_gene: TRBJ2-7; v_gene: TRBV11-2; CDR3nt: TGTGCCAGCAGCCCGGACGTCTACGAGCAGTACTTC; CDR3aa: CASSPDVYEQYF
abundance: few; d_gene: TRBD1; j_gene: TRBJ1-5; v_gene: TRBV28; CDR3nt: TGTGCCACCTTCCCCAGGGGGGGGTGGCAGCCCCAGCATTTT; CDR3aa: CATFPRGGWQPQHF
abundance: few; d_gene: NA; j_gene: TRBJ2-1; v_gene: TRBV29-1; CDR3nt: TGCAGCGTTGAAGCCCGGGAAGATTGGAATGAGCAGTTCTTC; CDR3aa: CSVEAREDWNEQFF
abundance: NA; d_gene: NA; j_gene: TRBJ1-1; v_gene: TRBV20-1; CDR3nt: TGCAGTGCTCTAAGGTCCGGCAACACTGAAGCTTTCTTT; CDR3aa: CSALRSGNTEAFF
abundance: NA; d_gene: TRBD1; j_gene: TRBJ1-1; v_gene: TRBV6-5; CDR3nt: TGTGCCAGCAGTTTTGACAGGGGTCGGACTGAAGCTTTCTTT; CDR3aa: CASSFDRGRTEAFF
abundance: NA; d_gene: NA; j_gene: TRBJ2-1; v_gene: TRBV7-8; CDR3nt: TGTGCCAGCAGCTCTGGGGCGGCTCACAATGAGCAGTTCTTC; CDR3aa: CASSSGAAHNEQFF
abundance: NA; d_gene: NA; j_gene: TRBJ1-1; v_gene: TRBV7-6; CDR3nt: TGTGCCAGCAGCTTAGCGCACATGAGTGAAGCTTTCTTT; CDR3aa: CASSLAHMSEAFF
abundance: NA; d_gene: TRBD1; j_gene: TRBJ1-3; v_gene: TRBV5-1; CDR3nt: TGCGCCAGCAGCGGGGGACAGGGAGAGATTGGAAACACCATATATTTT; CDR3aa: CASSGGQGEIGNTIYF
abundance: few; d_gene: TRBD1; j_gene: TRBJ2-1; v_gene: TRBV7-3; CDR3nt: TGTGCCAGCAGCGCCCGGCACAGGGGGCCGTACAATGAGCAGTTCTTC; CDR3aa: CASSARHRGPYNEQFF
abundance: NA; d_gene: TRBD2; j_gene: TRBJ2-7; v_gene: TRBV4-2; CDR3nt: TGTACCAGCAGCGAAGAGCCTAGCGGGAGTGCCGGTTCCGAGCAGTACTTC; CDR3aa: CTSSEEPSGSAGSEQYF
abundance: many; d_gene: NA; j_gene: TRBJ2-3; v_gene: TRBV27; CDR3nt: TGTGCCAGCAGTTTCGGTAGAGGCACAGATACGCAGTATTTT; CDR3aa: CASSFGRGTDTQYF
abundance: NA; d_gene: TRBD1; j_gene: TRBJ1-2; v_gene: TRBV6-6; CDR3nt: TGTGCCAGCAGTTACCGGACAGGGGACCTTGGCTACACCTTC; CDR3aa: CASSYRTGDLGYTF
abundance: NA; d_gene: NA; j_gene: TRBJ2-4; v_gene: TRBV20-1; CDR3nt: TGCAGTGCCGGGTCCGCCCCGGGGGCAAAAAACATTCAGTACTTC; CDR3aa: CSAGSAPGAKNIQYF
abundance: NA; d_gene: NA; j_gene: TRBJ2-1; v_gene: TRBV15; CDR3nt: TGTGCCACCAGCCGCTGGATAGACTCACGAAGCTCCTACAATGAGCAGTTCTTC; CDR3aa: CATSRWIDSRSSYNEQFF
abundance: few; d_gene: NA; j_gene: TRBJ2-7; v_gene: TRBV12-3/TRBV12-4; CDR3nt: TGTGCCAGCAGTCTACGACCGGGCACTTTAAACTTC; CDR3aa: CASSLRPGTLNF
abundance: NA; d_gene: NA; j_gene: TRBJ2-7; v_gene: TRBV11-2; CDR3nt: TGTGCCAGCAGCTTAAAAGTGACGGCGAGCTCCTACGAGCAGTACTTC; CDR3aa: CASSLKVTASSYEQYF
abundance: NA; d_gene: TRBD2; j_gene: TRBJ2-3; v_gene: TRBV5-1; CDR3nt: TGCGCCAGCAGGAATCTAGCGGGAACAGATACGCAGTATTTT; CDR3aa: CASRNLAGTDTQYF
abundance: NA; d_gene: NA; j_gene: TRBJ2-3; v_gene: TRBV13; CDR3nt: TGTGCCAGCAGCGGTCGCGTTGGCGGCACAGATACGCAGTATTTT; CDR3aa: CASSGRVGGTDTQYF
abundance: few; d_gene: NA; j_gene: TRBJ2-1; v_gene: TRBV11-2; CDR3nt: TGTGCCAGCAGCTTATTAAGGACTTCCTCCTACAATGAGCAGTTCTTC; CDR3aa: CASSLLRTSSYNEQFF
abundance: few; d_gene: NA; j_gene: TRBJ1-5; v_gene: TRBV4-3; CDR3nt: TGCGCCAGCAGCCAAAGGAGAGATCAGCCCCAGCATTTT; CDR3aa: CASSQRRDQPQHF
abundance: few; d_gene: NA; j_gene: TRBJ1-5; v_gene: TRBV27; CDR3nt: TGTGCCAGCAGTCCCTTTAGTAATCAGCCCCAGCATTTT; CDR3aa: CASSPFSNQPQHF
abundance: few; d_gene: NA; j_gene: TRBJ2-1; v_gene: TRBV19; CDR3nt: TGTGCCAGTAGTATAGAGGCAGGCGTCTCCTACAATGAGCAGTTCTTC; CDR3aa: CASSIEAGVSYNEQFF
abundance: few; d_gene: NA; j_gene: TRBJ2-5; v_gene: TRBV4-1; CDR3nt: TGCGCCAGCAGCCAACGCGGGGTGGTCGTCGAGACCCAGTACTTC; CDR3aa: CASSQRGVVVETQYF
abundance: few; d_gene: TRBD1; j_gene: TRBJ2-7; v_gene: TRBV12-3/TRBV12-4; CDR3nt: TGTGCCAGCAGTGATGCCGGGACAGTAACCTACGAGCAGTACTTC; CDR3aa: CASSDAGTVTYEQYF
abundance: few; d_gene: TRBD1; j_gene: TRBJ2-1; v_gene: TRBV5-1; CDR3nt: TGCGCCAGCAGCTGGGGGACAGGGAGATACAATGAGCAGTTCTTC; CDR3aa: CASSWGTGRYNEQFF
abundance: few; d_gene: NA; j_gene: TRBJ2-5; v_gene: TRBV25-1; CDR3nt: TGTGCCAGCAGGGACTCCTCTCGGACCCAGTACTTC; CDR3aa: CASRDSSRTQYF
abundance: NA; d_gene: NA; j_gene: TRBJ2-1; v_gene: TRBV7-9; CDR3nt: TGTGCCAGCAGCTTAGGAGAGCCCACCCTATACAATGAGCAGTTCTTC; CDR3aa: CASSLGEPTLYNEQFF
abundance: NA; d_gene: NA; j_gene: TRBJ2-7; v_gene: TRBV6-1; CDR3nt: TGTGCCAGCAGCGCCGTACCGGAAAGCTCCTACGAGCAGTACTTC; CDR3aa: CASSAVPESSYEQYF